The clone carrying this TCR beta chain was counted ten times or more. What it binds is unknown. The sample comes from a study of T cells in Graves' hyperthyroidism and ophthalmopathy. Findings of the study overall: Ophthalmopathy prediction by the model preceded onset by a median about 6 months. Most clonotypes that expanded in the thyroid above 0.001 also showed up in blood.

Authors of the study amplified TCR beta CDR3 regions from RNA transcripts. TCR CDR3 regions were first amplified by RT-PCR with HTBI primers. TCRdb recomputed calls from the multiplex PCR reads with MiXCR, one row per CDR3 protein. Here the sample spans around 690,000 distinct CDR3 sequences, approximately 15% being singletons. Stability of Graves' hyperthyroidism was defined as absent ophthalmopathy progression within 18 months. Among the patients, aged 18 to 65, hyperthyroidism was newly diagnosed and had lasted under 2 months. Germline V gene sequence: CDR1 MNHNY, CDR2 SVGAGI (reference sequence). This CDR3 contains 17 residues. The trim removed 2 bases at V and 0 bases at J, leaving 3 bases unmatched.

Material: blood. The chain carries TRBV6-6 and TRBJ2-5; 13 bases align to TRBD2. The receptor comes from a man aged 50 to 60 with Graves' hyperthyroidism. CDR3 DNA sequence: TGTGCCAGCAGTTACGGGACTAGCGGGATAAACCAAGAGACCCAGTACTTC. It specifies CASSYGTSGINQETQYF.